Here is one T cell receptor beta chain with its context. Antigen unknown. Healthy donors had no documented immune events, such as infections, while sampled. Some clones are missing from TCRdb's copy, which holds only in-frame ones; the method was immunoSEQ multiplex PCR. The sample shows about 130,000 clones, approximately 86% of them seen only once. V lost 2 bases, J lost 4 bases, and 17 bases lay in between. Germline-derived CDR1 and CDR2 are MNHEY and SVGAGI. The CDR3 length is 16 residues. These data are taken from a study of identifying expanded T cells in peripheral blood. Study-wide findings and caveats: Two-week clone count variance significantly increased as total template count grew.

The gene calls are TRBV6-5 and TRBJ2-5; a possible D gene is TRBD2 (5 bases). This receptor was obtained from a person aged 18 to 70 in good health. Source material: blood. The CDR3 protein is CASSYIDLTAGETQYF. CDR3 DNA sequence: TGTGCCAGCAGTTACATCGACTTGACGGCGGGAGAGACCCAGTACTTC.